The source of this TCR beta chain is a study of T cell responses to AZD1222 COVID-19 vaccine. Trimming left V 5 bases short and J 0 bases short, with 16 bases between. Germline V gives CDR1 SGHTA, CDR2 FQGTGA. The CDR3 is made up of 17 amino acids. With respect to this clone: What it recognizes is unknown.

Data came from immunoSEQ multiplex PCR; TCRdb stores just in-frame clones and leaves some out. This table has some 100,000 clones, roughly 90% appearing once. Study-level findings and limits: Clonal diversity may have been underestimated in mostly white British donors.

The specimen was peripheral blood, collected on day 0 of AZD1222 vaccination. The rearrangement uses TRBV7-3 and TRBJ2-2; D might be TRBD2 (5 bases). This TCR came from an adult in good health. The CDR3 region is CASSPSVAGANTGELFF. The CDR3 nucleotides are TGTGCCAGCAGCCCCTCCGTTGCGGGTGCGAACACCGGGGAGCTGTTTTTT.